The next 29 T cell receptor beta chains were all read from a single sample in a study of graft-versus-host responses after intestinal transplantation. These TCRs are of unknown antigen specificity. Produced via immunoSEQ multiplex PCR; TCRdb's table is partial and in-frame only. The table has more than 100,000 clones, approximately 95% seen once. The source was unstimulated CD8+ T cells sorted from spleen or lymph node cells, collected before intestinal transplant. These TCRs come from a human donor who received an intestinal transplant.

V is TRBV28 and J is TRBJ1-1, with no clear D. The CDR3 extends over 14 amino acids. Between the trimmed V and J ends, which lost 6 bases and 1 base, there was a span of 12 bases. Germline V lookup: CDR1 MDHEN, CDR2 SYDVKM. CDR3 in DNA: TGTGCCAGCAGCTTAGGGAGGAGGAACACTGAAGCTTTCTTT. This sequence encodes CASSLGRRNTEAFF.

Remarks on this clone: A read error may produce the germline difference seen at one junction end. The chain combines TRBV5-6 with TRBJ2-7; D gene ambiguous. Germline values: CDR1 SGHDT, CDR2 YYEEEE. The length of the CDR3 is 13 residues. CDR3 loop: CASSHTLLTPIRF. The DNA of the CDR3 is TGTGCCAGCAGCCATACGTTATTGACTCCAATAAGATTC.

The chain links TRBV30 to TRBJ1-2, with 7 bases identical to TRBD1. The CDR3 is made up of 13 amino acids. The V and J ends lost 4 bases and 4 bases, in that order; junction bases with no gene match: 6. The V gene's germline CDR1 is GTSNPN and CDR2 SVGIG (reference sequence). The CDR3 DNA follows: TGTGCCTGGACGACAGGGACGGTCTATGGCTACACCTTC. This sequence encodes CAWTTGTVYGYTF.

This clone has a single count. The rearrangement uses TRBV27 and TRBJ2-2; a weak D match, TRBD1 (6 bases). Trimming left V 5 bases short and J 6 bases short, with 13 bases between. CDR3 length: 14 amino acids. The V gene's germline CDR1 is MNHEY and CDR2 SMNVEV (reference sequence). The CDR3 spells CASSQGSYSGELFF. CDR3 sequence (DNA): TGTGCCAGCAGTCAGGGGTCCTACTCCGGGGAGCTGTTTTTT.

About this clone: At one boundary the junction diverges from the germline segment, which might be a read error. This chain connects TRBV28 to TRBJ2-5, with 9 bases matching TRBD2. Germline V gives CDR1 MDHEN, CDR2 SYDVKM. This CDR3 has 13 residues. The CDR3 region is CATSSGSFREQYF. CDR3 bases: TGTGCCACCAGTAGCGGGAGTTTCAGAGAGCAGTACTTC.

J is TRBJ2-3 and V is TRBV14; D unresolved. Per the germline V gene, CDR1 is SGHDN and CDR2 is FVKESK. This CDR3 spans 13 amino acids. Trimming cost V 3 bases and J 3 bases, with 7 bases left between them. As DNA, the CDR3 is TGTGCCAGCAGCCAGGACCGGACAGATACGCAGTATTTT. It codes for CASSQDRTDTQYF.

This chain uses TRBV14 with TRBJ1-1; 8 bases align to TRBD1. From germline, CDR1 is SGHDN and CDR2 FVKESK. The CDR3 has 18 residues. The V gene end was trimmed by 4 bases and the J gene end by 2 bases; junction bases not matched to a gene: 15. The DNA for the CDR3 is TGTGCCAGCAGCCGACGCGGACAGGGACCAACTCCTAACACTGAAGCTTTCTTT. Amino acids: CASSRRGQGPTPNTEAFF.

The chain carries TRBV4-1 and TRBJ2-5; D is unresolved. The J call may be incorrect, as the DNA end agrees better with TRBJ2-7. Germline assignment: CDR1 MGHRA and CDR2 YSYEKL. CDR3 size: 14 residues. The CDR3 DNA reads TGCGCCAGCAGACAGACACTTTTCTCCTACGAGCAGTACTTC. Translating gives CASRQTLFSYEQYF.

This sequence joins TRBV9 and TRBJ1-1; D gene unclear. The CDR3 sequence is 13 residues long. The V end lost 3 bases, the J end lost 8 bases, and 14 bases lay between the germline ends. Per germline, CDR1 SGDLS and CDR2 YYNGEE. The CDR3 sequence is CASSDHSGGEAFF. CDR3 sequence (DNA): TGTGCCAGCAGCGATCACTCGGGTGGCGAAGCTTTCTTT.

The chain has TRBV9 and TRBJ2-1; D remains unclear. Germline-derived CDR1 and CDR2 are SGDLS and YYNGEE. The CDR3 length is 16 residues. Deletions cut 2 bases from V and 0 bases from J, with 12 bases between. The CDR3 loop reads CASSVPALGSYNEQFF. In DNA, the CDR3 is TGTGCCAGCAGCGTCCCCGCGTTAGGCTCCTACAATGAGCAGTTCTTC.

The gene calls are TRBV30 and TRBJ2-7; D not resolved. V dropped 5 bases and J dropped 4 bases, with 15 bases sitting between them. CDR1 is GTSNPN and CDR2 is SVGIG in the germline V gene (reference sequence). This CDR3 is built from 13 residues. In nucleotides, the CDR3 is TGTGCCTGGGCAATGAAATTTCGATACGAGCAGTACTTC. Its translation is CAWAMKFRYEQYF.

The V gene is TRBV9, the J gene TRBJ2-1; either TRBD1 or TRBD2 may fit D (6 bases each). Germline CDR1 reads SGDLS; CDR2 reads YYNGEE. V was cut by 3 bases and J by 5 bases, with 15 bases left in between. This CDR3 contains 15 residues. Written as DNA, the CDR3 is TGTGCCAGCAGCGAGGAGGGGGTACGGAACAATGAGCAGTTCTTC. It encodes CASSEEGVRNNEQFF.

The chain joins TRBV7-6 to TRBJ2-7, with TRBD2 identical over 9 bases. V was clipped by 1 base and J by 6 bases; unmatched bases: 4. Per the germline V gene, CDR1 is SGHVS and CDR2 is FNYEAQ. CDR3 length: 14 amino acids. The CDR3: CASSLGSGRGEQYF. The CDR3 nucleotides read TGTGCCAGCAGCTTAGGTAGCGGGAGAGGCGAGCAGTACTTC.

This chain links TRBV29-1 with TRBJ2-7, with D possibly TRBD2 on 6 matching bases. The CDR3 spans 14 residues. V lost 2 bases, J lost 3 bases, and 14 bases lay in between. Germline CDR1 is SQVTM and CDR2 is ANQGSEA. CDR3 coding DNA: TGCAGCGTTGAAATTTCGGGAGCGGACTACGAGCAGTACTTC. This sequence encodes CSVEISGADYEQYF.

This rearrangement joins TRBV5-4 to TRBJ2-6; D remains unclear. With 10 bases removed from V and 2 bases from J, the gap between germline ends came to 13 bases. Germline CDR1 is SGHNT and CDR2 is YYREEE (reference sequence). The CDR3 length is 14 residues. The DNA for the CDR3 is TGTGCCTCCCAGGCGATCACTGGGGCCAACGTCCTGACTTTC. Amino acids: CASQAITGANVLTF.

CDR3 loop: CASSLNGAYEQYF. As DNA, the CDR3 is TGTGCCAGCAGCTTAAACGGAGCCTACGAGCAGTACTTC. The V and J genes are TRBV5-4 and TRBJ2-7; D gene uncertain. Trimming removed 2 bases at V and 2 bases at J, with 8 bases between. Germline V gene lookup returns CDR1 SGHNT and CDR2 YYREEE (reference sequence). The CDR3 spans 13 residues.

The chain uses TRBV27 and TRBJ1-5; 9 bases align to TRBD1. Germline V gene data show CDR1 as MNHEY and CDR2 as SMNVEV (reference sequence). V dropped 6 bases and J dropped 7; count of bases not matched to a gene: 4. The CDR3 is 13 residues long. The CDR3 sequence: CASSTGGGQPQHF. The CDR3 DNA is TGTGCCAGCAGCACAGGGGGCGGGCAGCCCCAGCATTTT.

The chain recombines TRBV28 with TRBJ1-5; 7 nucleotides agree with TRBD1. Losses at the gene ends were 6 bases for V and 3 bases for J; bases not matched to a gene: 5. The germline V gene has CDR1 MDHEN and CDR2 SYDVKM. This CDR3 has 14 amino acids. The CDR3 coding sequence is TGTGCCAGCAGAAATACAGGGGCCAATCAGCCCCAGCATTTT. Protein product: CASRNTGANQPQHF.

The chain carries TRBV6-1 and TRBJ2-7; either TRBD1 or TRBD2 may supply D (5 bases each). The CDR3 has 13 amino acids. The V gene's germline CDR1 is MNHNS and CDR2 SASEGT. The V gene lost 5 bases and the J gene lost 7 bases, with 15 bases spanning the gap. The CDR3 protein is CASSIRDLREQYF. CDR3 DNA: TGTGCCAGCAGTATCAGGGACCTTCGTGAGCAGTACTTC.

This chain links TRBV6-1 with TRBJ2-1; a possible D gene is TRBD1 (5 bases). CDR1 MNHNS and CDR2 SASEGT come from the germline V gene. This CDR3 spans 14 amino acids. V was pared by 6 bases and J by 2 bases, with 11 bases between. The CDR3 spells CASSLTVTYNEQFF. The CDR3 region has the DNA TGTGCCAGCAGCCTGACAGTGACCTACAATGAGCAGTTCTTC.

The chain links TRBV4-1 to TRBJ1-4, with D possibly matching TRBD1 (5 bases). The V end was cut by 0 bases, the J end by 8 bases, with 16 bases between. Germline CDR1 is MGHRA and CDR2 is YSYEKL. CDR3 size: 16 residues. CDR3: CASSQEASGGGEKLFF. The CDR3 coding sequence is TGCGCCAGCAGCCAAGAGGCGTCGGGGGGTGGAGAAAAACTGTTTTTT.

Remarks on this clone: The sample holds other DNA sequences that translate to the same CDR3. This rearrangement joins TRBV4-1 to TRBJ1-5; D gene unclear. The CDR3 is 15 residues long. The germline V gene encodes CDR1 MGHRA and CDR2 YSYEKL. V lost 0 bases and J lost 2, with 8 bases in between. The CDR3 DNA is TGCGCCAGCAGCCAAGACCCTGGAGGCAATCAGCCCCAGCATTTT. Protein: CASSQDPGGNQPQHF.

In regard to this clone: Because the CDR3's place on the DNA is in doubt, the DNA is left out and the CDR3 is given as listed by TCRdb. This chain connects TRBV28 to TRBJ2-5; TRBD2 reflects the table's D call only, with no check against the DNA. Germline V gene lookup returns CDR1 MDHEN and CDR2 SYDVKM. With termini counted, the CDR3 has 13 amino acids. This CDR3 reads CASSSGAADEQYF.

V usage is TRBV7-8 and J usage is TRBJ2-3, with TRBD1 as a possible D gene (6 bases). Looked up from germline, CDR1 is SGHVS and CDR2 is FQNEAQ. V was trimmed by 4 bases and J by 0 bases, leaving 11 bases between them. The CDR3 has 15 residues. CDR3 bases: TGTGCCAGCAGCTCTAGACAGGATAGCACAGATACGCAGTATTTT. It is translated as CASSSRQDSTDTQYF.

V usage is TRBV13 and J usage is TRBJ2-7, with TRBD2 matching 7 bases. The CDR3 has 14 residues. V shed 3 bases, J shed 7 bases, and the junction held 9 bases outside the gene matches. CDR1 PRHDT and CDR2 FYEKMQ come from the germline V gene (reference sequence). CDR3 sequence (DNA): TGTGCCAGCAGCTTCTCGACTAGCAGTAGTGAGCAGTACTTC. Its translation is CASSFSTSSSEQYF. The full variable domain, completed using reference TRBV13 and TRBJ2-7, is AAGVIQSPRHLIKEKRETATLKCYPIPRHDTVYWYQQGPGQDPQFLISFYEKMQSDKGSIPDRFSAQQFSDYHSELNMSSLELGDSALYFCASSFSTSSSEQYFGPGTRLTVT.

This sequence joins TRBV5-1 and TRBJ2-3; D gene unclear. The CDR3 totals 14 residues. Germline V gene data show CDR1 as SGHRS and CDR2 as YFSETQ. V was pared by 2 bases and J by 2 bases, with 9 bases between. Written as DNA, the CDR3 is TGCGCCAGCAGCTTAGGATTCCTCACAGATACGCAGTATTTT. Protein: CASSLGFLTDTQYF.

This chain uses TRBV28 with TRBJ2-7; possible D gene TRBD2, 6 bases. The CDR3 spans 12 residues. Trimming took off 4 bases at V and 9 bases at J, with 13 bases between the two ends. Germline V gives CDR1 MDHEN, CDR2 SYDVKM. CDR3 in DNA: TGTGCCAGCAGTTCTGCCTACGGGGGGCAGTACTTC. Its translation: CASSSAYGGQYF. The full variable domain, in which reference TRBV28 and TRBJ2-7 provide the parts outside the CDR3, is DVKVTQSSRYLVKRTGEKVFLECVQDMDHENMFWYRQDPGLGLRLIYFSYDVKMKEKGDIPEGYSVSREKKERFSLILESASTNQTSMYLCASSSAYGGQYFGPGTRLTVT.

The CDR3 region is CASTEGQGNMNTEAFF. Here the CDR3 DNA reads TGTGCCAGCACCGAAGGACAGGGTAACATGAACACTGAAGCTTTCTTT. The chain combines TRBV6-6 with TRBJ1-1; 8 nucleotides align to TRBD1. This CDR3 has 16 residues. V lost 7 bases and J lost 0; bases outside the gene matches: 10. Germline V CDR1 and CDR2: MNHNY, SVGAGI (reference sequence).

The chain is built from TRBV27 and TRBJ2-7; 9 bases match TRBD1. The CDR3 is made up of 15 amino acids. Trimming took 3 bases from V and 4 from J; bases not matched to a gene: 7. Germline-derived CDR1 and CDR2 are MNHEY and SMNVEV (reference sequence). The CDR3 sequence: CASSFIRDRDYEQYF. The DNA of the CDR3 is TGTGCCAGCAGTTTCATCCGGGACAGGGATTACGAGCAGTACTTC.